This T cell receptor beta chain was captured in a study of early T cells in non-severe SARS-CoV-2 infection. In the study overall: Sequencing of bulk RNA from unsorted whole blood was done, without chain pairing.

The junction had 3 bases not matched to a gene; V was cut back by 5 bases and J by 6 bases. Per the germline V gene, CDR1 is SGHVS and CDR2 is FNYEAQ. There are 14 residues in the CDR3. This clonotype was picked up a small number of times. Researchers tagged individual cDNA molecules with unique molecular identifiers. TCRdb reanalysed the 5' RACE reads using MiXCR and keeps one entry per CDR3 protein. Of approximately 68,000 distinct CDR3 sequences listed, 10% are singletons. The sample here was whole blood, taken at baseline. The J gene is TRBJ2-3, the V gene TRBV7-6; 12 bases are a match to TRBD1. The receptor comes from an adult who was a healthcare worker with PCR-confirmed SARS-CoV-2 infection or an uninfected control (not recorded which). DNA for the CDR3: TGTGCCAGCAGCCCGGGACAGGGGGCTGATACGCAGTATTTT. Its translation: CASSPGQGADTQYF. The variable domain in full, with the rest retrieved from reference TRBV7-6 and TRBJ2-3, is GAGVSQSPRYKVTKRGQDVALRCDPISGHVSLYWYRQALGQGPEFLTYFNYEAQQDKSGLPNDRFSAERPEGSISTLTIQRTEQRDSAMYRCASSPGQGADTQYFGPGTRLTVL.